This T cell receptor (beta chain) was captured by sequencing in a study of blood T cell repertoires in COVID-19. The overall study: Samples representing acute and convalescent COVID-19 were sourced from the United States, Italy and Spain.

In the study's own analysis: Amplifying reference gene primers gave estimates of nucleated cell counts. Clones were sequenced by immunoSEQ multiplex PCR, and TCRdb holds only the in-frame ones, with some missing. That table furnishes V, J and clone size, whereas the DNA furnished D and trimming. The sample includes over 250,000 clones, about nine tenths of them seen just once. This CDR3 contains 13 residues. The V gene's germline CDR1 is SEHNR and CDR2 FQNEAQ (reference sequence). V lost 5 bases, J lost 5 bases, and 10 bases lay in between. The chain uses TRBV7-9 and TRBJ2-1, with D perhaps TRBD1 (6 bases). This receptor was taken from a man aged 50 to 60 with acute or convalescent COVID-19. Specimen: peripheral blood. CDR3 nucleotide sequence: TGTGCCAGCAGCGCCACAGGGCACAATGAGCAGTTCTTC. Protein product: CASSATGHNEQFF.